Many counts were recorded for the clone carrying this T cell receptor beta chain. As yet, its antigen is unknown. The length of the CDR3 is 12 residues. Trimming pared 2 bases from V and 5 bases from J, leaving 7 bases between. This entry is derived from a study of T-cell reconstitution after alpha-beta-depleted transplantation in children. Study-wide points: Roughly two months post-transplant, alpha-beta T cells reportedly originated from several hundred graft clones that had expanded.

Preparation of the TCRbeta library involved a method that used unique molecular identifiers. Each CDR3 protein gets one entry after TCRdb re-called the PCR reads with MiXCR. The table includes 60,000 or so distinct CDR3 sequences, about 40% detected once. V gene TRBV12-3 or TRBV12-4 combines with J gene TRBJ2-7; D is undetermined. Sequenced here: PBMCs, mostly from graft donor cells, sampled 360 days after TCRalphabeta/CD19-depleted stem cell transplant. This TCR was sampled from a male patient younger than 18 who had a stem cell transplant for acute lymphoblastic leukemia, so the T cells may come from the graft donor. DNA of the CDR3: TGTGCCAGCAGTTTACGGCTCGACGAGCAGTACTTC. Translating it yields CASSLRLDEQYF.